Below, 14 T cell receptor beta chains from the same sample are listed, as sequenced in a study of blood T cell repertoires in COVID-19. The assay was immunoSEQ multiplex PCR, and TCRdb's table has in-frame clones only and misses some. The table lists about 300,000 clones, around 90% of them singletons, with 1% to 1.3% in the top ten. The sequenced sample consisted of PBMCs or T cells enriched from blood (not recorded which). These receptors originate from a woman in her twenties or thirties who had recovered from COVID-19.

CDR3 in amino acids: CASRPPRGPDTEAFF. As DNA, the CDR3 is TGTGCCAGCAGACCTCCCAGGGGGCCAGACACTGAAGCTTTCTTT. The chain employs TRBV28 and TRBJ1-1; 8 positions agree with TRBD1. V shed 6 bases, J shed 3 bases, and the junction held 9 bases outside the gene matches. CDR1 MDHEN and CDR2 SYDVKM come from the germline V gene. The CDR3 totals 15 residues.

The chain links TRBV2 to TRBJ2-7, with 11 positions matching TRBD2. This CDR3 is built from 13 residues. V lost 11 bases to trimming and J lost 3 bases; unmatched junction nucleotides: 6. The germline V gene encodes CDR1 SNHLY and CDR2 FYNNEI. For the CDR3, the DNA is TGTGCCGTCAGACTAGCGGGAAACTACGAGCAGTACTTC. Translation: CAVRLAGNYEQYF.

The chain has TRBV10-3 and TRBJ2-1, with D uncertain. Trimming stripped 6 bases from V and 0 bases from J, with 12 bases between. Germline assignment: CDR1 ENHRY and CDR2 SYGVKD. The CDR3 runs 15 residues. The CDR3, as DNA: TGTGCCATCAGCTCGCCATCCAGCTCCTACAATGAGCAGTTCTTC. Protein sequence: CAISSPSSSYNEQFF.

The V call is TRBV7-3, the J call TRBJ2-6; tentatively, D is TRBD2 (6 bases). Germline assignment: CDR1 SGHTA and CDR2 FQGTGA. The CDR3 extends over 17 amino acids. The germline V and J ends were trimmed by 5 bases and 0 bases, with 14 bases remaining between them. The CDR3 loop reads CASSPTGGHSGANVLTF. CDR3 coding DNA: TGTGCCAGCAGCCCCACCGGGGGTCACTCTGGGGCCAACGTCCTGACTTTC.

The chain employs TRBV29-1 and TRBJ2-7, with 12 bases identical to TRBD2. Germline values: CDR1 SQVTM, CDR2 ANQGSEA. J lost 3 bases, V lost 7 bases, and 4 bases had no gene match. The CDR3 has 13 amino acids. The CDR3 DNA follows: TGCAGCGCCAGGACTAGCGGGATCTACGAGCAGTACTTC. Translated: CSARTSGIYEQYF.

This chain links TRBV18 with TRBJ2-7; the match to TRBD1 covers 8 bases. Trimming at V came to 3 bases and at J to 3 bases, leaving 10 bases not matched to a gene. Germline V lookup: CDR1 KGHSH, CDR2 LQKENI. This CDR3 comprises 16 residues. Here the CDR3 DNA reads TGTGCCAGCTCACCGCTTCTGCAGGGGGCGATCTACGAGCAGTACTTC. Protein product: CASSPLLQGAIYEQYF. The variable domain in full, with the rest retrieved from reference TRBV18 and TRBJ2-7, is NAGVMQNPRHLVRRRGQEARLRCSPMKGHSHVYWYRQLPEEGLKFMVYLQKENIIDESGMPKERFSAEFPKEGPSILRIQQVVRGDSAAYFCASSPLLQGAIYEQYFGPGTRLTVT.

This chain uses TRBV28 with TRBJ1-1; TRBD1 agrees at 8 bases. The CDR3 totals 12 residues. Germline CDR1 and CDR2: MDHEN and SYDVKM. V lost 10 bases and J lost 4; bases outside the gene matches: 5. DNA of the CDR3: TGTGCCACTTGTACAGGGGGCACTGAAGCTTTCTTT. Protein sequence: CATCTGGTEAFF.

The chain links TRBV5-1 to TRBJ1-5; D is unresolved. The V end lost 0 bases, the J end lost 5 bases, and 6 bases lay between the germline ends. The CDR3 loop spans 13 amino acids. Germline V lookup: CDR1 SGHRS, CDR2 YFSETQ. CDR3 loop: CASSLGEYQPQHF. The CDR3 coding sequence is TGCGCCAGCAGCTTGGGGGAGTATCAGCCCCAGCATTTT. The full variable domain, in which reference TRBV5-1 and TRBJ1-5 provide the parts outside the CDR3, is KAGVTQTPRYLIKTRGQQVTLSCSPISGHRSVSWYQQTPGQGLQFLFEYFSETQRNKGNFPGRFSGRQFSNSRSEMNVSTLELGDSALYLCASSLGEYQPQHFGDGTRLSIL.

The V gene is TRBV2, the J gene TRBJ2-7; D is perhaps TRBD2 (6 bases). Germline-derived CDR1 and CDR2 are SNHLY and FYNNEI. CDR3 length: 15 amino acids. V was clipped by 3 bases and J by 6 bases, with 18 bases between them. CDR3 sequence reads: CASSEEGLGTSEQYF. Here the CDR3 DNA reads TGTGCCAGCAGTGAGGAGGGATTGGGAACCTCCGAGCAGTACTTC.

V and J are TRBV19 and TRBJ1-3; TRBD1 matches 7 bases. The ends lost 2 bases at V and 4 bases at J; junction bases unmatched: 5. In germline, CDR1 is LNHDA, CDR2 SQIVND (reference sequence). The CDR3 loop spans 15 amino acids. The CDR3 bases are TGTGCCAGTAGTATAAGTGGGACAGCAGGAAACACCATATATTTT. It is translated as CASSISGTAGNTIYF.

V is TRBV6-5 and J is TRBJ2-2; TRBD1 agrees at 7 bases. The CDR3 extends over 15 amino acids. Germline CDR1 reads MNHEY; CDR2 reads SVGAGI. Trimming at V came to 7 bases and at J to 0 bases, leaving 5 bases not matched to a gene. CDR3 residues: CASTSGTANTGELFF. The CDR3 nucleotides are TGTGCCAGCACCTCCGGGACAGCGAACACCGGGGAGCTGTTTTTT.

This clone appeared once. The rearrangement links TRBV7-9 to TRBJ2-2; D uncertain. CDR1 is SEHNR and CDR2 is FQNEAQ in the germline V gene (reference sequence). The length of the CDR3 is 14 residues. The ends were cut back, 6 bases at V and 2 bases at J, with 10 bases in the middle. CDR3 in amino acids: CASSHKKNTGELFF. In nucleotides, the CDR3 is TGTGCCAGCAGTCACAAAAAAAACACCGGGGAGCTGTTTTTT.

CDR3 DNA sequence: TGTGCCACCAGTGATTTGCCAGAACACAATGAGCAGTTCTTC. Translation: CATSDLPEHNEQFF. The chain joins TRBV24-1 to TRBJ2-1; the D is unclear. This CDR3 region has 14 residues. The germline gives CDR1 KGHDR, CDR2 SFDVKD. V gave up 0 bases and J gave up 5 bases, with 7 bases separating them.

V usage is TRBV7-9 and J usage is TRBJ1-5; TRBD1 might be the D (5 bases). CDR3 length: 15 residues. The germline gives CDR1 SEHNR, CDR2 FQNEAQ (reference sequence). Between the trimmed V and J ends, which lost 3 bases and 0 bases, there was a span of 9 bases. The DNA for the CDR3 is TGTGCCAGCAGCTTCACAGGAAATAGCAATCAGCCCCAGCATTTT. This sequence encodes CASSFTGNSNQPQHF.